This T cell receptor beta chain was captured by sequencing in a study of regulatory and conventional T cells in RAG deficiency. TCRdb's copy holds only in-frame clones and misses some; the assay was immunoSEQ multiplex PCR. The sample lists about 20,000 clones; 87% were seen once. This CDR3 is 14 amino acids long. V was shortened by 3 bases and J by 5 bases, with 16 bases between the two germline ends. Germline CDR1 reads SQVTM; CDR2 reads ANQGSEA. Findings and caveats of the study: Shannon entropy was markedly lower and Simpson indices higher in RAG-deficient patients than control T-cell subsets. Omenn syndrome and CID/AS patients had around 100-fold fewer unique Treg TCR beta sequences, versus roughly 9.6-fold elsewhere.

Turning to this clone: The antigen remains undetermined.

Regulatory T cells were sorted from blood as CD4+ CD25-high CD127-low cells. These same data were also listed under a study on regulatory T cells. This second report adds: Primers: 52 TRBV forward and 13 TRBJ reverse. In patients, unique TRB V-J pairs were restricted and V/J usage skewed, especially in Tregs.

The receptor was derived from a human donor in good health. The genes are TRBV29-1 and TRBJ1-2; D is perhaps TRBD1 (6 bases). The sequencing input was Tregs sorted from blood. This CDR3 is CSVEWDTGYYGYTF. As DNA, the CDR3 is TGCAGCGTTGAGTGGGACACCGGGTATTATGGCTACACCTTC. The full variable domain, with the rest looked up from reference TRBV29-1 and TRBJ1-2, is SAVISQKPSRDICQRGTSLTIQCQVDSQVTMMFWYRQQPGQSLTLIATANQGSEATYESGFVIDKFPISRPNLTFSTLTVSNMSPEDSSIYLCSVEWDTGYYGYTFGSGTRLTVV.